The 16 T cell receptor beta chains presented below share a single source sample, sequenced in a study of cytomegalovirus exposure and HLA in healthy donors. Data came from immunoSEQ multiplex PCR; TCRdb stores just in-frame clones and leaves some out. The sample holds around 220,000 clones, about 91% seen once. The sequenced sample consisted of PBMCs. The receptors shown here come from a woman aged 18 to 35 in good health and CMV-seronegative.

The rearrangement uses TRBV2 and TRBJ1-2; D is uncertain. The CDR3 has 11 amino acids. CDR1 and CDR2 (germline): SNHLY, FYNNEI. Trimming removed 1 base from V and 7 bases from J, with 4 bases in between. CDR3 coding DNA: TGTGCCAGCAGTGAAGACGGTGGCTACACCTTC. As protein: CASSEDGGYTF.

The chain is built from TRBV4-1 and TRBJ1-2; D might be TRBD1 (5 bases). Germline V gives CDR1 MGHRA, CDR2 YSYEKL. The ends were cut back, 10 bases at V and 8 bases at J, with 17 bases in the middle. The CDR3 runs to 12 residues. CDR3 in DNA: TGCGCCACCCTAGCGGGACGTGAGGGCTACACCTTC. It codes for CATLAGREGYTF.

This sequence joins TRBV6-5 and TRBJ2-3; D is unresolved. Per germline, CDR1 MNHEY and CDR2 SVGAGI. The CDR3 totals 11 residues. V lost 10 bases to trimming and J lost 4 bases, with 9 bases between them. The chain's CDR3 is CATRRADTQYF. DNA of the CDR3: TGTGCCACCCGACGGGCAGATACGCAGTATTTT.

The chain carries TRBV7-3 and TRBJ2-3, with 7 bases fitting TRBD2. The CDR3 extends over 15 amino acids. The germline V gene has CDR1 SGHTA and CDR2 FQGTGA. V trimming: 4 bases; J trimming: 2 bases; junction bases outside the gene matches: 6. This CDR3 is CASSSGGLYTDTQYF. The CDR3, as DNA: TGTGCCAGCAGCTCCGGGGGACTATACACAGATACGCAGTATTTT. The full variable domain, in which reference TRBV7-3 and TRBJ2-3 provide the parts outside the CDR3, is GAGVSQTPSNKVTEKGKYVELRCDPISGHTALYWYRQSLGQGPEFLIYFQGTGAADDSGLPNDRFFAVRPEGSVSTLKIQRTERGDSAVYLCASSSGGLYTDTQYFGPGTRLTVL.

This chain joins TRBV18 and TRBJ1-4; D perhaps matches TRBD1 (6 bases). Per germline, CDR1 KGHSH and CDR2 LQKENI. The CDR3 loop spans 14 amino acids. V was cut by 1 base and J by 10 bases, with 13 bases left in between. CDR3 coding DNA: TGTGCCAGCTCACCACAACAGGGACGGGGAAAACTGTTTTTT. Its translation is CASSPQQGRGKLFF. Supplemented by reference TRBV18 and TRBJ1-4, the full variable domain reads NAGVMQNPRHLVRRRGQEARLRCSPMKGHSHVYWYRQLPEEGLKFMVYLQKENIIDESGMPKERFSAEFPKEGPSILRIQQVVRGDSAAYFCASSPQQGRGKLFFGSGTQLSVL.

This clone has only one observation. V gene TRBV7-2 combines with J gene TRBJ2-1, with D maybe TRBD1 (5 bases). V was cut by 1 base and J by 5 bases, with 12 bases left in between. The germline CDR1 and CDR2 sequences are SGHTA and FQGNSA. The CDR3 is 15 amino acids. The CDR3 region is CASSLEMLGDNEQFF. CDR3 sequence (DNA): TGTGCCAGCAGCTTAGAAATGCTAGGGGACAATGAGCAGTTCTTC.

The rearrangement links TRBV2 to TRBJ2-2; 7 bases match TRBD2. Unmatched junction bases numbered 18, after V lost 10 bases and J lost 7 bases. Germline values: CDR1 SNHLY, CDR2 FYNNEI. CDR3 length: 16 residues. CDR3 sequence (DNA): TGTGCCACCCAGGGTCCTGGCGGGAGAGGTATCGGGGAGCTGTTTTTT. This sequence encodes CATQGPGGRGIGELFF.

The chain employs TRBV5-1 and TRBJ2-7; 9 bases are shared with TRBD2. The CDR3 consists of 14 residues. The ends lost 4 bases at V and 6 bases at J; junction bases unmatched: 8. Germline CDR1 is SGHRS and CDR2 is YFSETQ. CDR3 coding DNA: TGCGCCAGCAGCGCGGGACTAGCCGTAGGCGAGCAGTACTTC. This translates into CASSAGLAVGEQYF.

The chain carries TRBV27 and TRBJ2-1; TRBD2 agrees at 7 bases. The junction had 15 bases not matched to a gene; V was cut back by 6 bases and J by 10 bases. The CDR3 length is 15 residues. Germline CDR1 and CDR2: MNHEY and SMNVEV (reference sequence). The CDR3 DNA is TGTGCCAGCAGGCCAAACCGGGACTACCTTTTAGAGCAGTTCTTC. The encoded protein is CASRPNRDYLLEQFF.

The chain couples TRBV19 to TRBJ2-7; weak D call: TRBD2 (6 bases). Trimming stripped 5 bases from V and 1 base from J, with 12 bases between. The CDR3 has 14 amino acids. The germline V gene has CDR1 LNHDA and CDR2 SQIVND (reference sequence). CDR3 nucleotide sequence: TGTGCCAGTAGTCCTACCGGGACTTCCTACGAGCAGTACTTC. Its translation: CASSPTGTSYEQYF.

The V gene is TRBV28, the J gene TRBJ2-5; D is undetermined. The ends were cut back, 7 bases at V and 1 base at J, with 10 bases in the middle. The CDR3 totals 13 residues. Looked up from germline, CDR1 is MDHEN and CDR2 is SYDVKM. This CDR3 reads CASTRSLQETQYF. The CDR3 nucleotides read TGTGCCAGCACCCGGTCCCTCCAAGAGACCCAGTACTTC.

This chain links TRBV7-2 with TRBJ2-2; maybe TRBD2 (6 bases). V dropped 1 base and J dropped 6 bases, with 9 bases sitting between them. This CDR3 has 14 residues. Germline CDR1 and CDR2: SGHTA and FQGNSA. CDR3 DNA sequence: TGTGCCAGCAGCTTAGTCGCGGGGTCCGGGGAGCTGTTTTTT. This translates into CASSLVAGSGELFF.

V is TRBV6-6 and J is TRBJ2-7; 8 bases fit TRBD1. Germline V gives CDR1 MNHNY, CDR2 SVGAGI (reference sequence). V lost 4 bases, J lost 3 bases, and 2 bases stayed unmatched. The CDR3 length is 13 residues. DNA for the CDR3: TGTGCCAGCAGTTTACAGGGGGTCTACGAGCAGTACTTC. It encodes CASSLQGVYEQYF.

The chain joins TRBV7-3 to TRBJ2-5, with D hard to call. CDR1 is SGHTA and CDR2 is FQGTGA in the germline V gene. The CDR3 loop spans 13 amino acids. V lost 2 bases and J lost 3, with 7 bases in between. This chain's CDR3 is CASSLPFKETQYF. The CDR3 DNA is TGTGCCAGCAGCTTACCTTTTAAAGAGACCCAGTACTTC.

The chain combines TRBV7-9 with TRBJ2-7; a weak D match, TRBD2 (5 bases). The CDR3 sequence is 13 residues long. Germline V CDR1 and CDR2: SEHNR, FQNEAQ (reference sequence). V was clipped by 0 bases and J by 3 bases, with 6 bases between them. The CDR3 nucleotides read TGTGCCAGCAGCTTAGCGGGAGACTACGAGCAGTACTTC. Its protein is CASSLAGDYEQYF.

The chain recombines TRBV29-1 with TRBJ2-7; possibly TRBD1 for D (6 bases). Deletions cut 4 bases from V and 3 bases from J, with 7 bases between. Germline CDR1 reads SQVTM; CDR2 reads ANQGSEA. The CDR3 covers 11 residues. The DNA for the CDR3 is TGCAGCGTTGGACAGGTCTACGAGCAGTACTTC. This encodes CSVGQVYEQYF.